Included here is one T cell receptor (beta chain) sequence, with context. This sample was taken from a study of T cells expressing NK-cell markers. This CDR3 comprises 14 residues. The germline V gene encodes CDR1 MGHRA and CDR2 YSYEKL. Scientists made TCR beta cDNA using 5'RACE template switching with UMIs. TCRdb reprocessed the 5' RACE reads; each CDR3 protein has one entry and no DNA is given. The listing contains about 460,000 distinct CDR3 sequences. The clonotype originates from a woman aged 50 to 60 in good health. V and J are TRBV4-1 and TRBJ2-3. Sequencing was done on a sample of blood T cells: a sorted CD56 or NKG2C T cell subset, CD4+ or CD8+ T cells, or bulk PBMC T cells (not recorded which). CDR3 loop: CASSLNPTTDTQYF.